The present T cell receptor (beta chain) was sequenced within a study of OX40 agonist ivuxolimab in advanced cancers. For the study at large: An anti-OX40 (CD134) antibody with agonistic activity, ivuxolimab, was administered to patients.

Blood sampling was done at baseline, cycle 4 day 1, and cycle 7 day 1. Turning to this clone: Its specificity is unknown. Compared with germline, one end of the junction differs, possibly owing to a read error.

The assay was immunoSEQ multiplex PCR, and TCRdb's table has in-frame clones only and misses some. The table lists more than 85,000 clones, 80% to 95% of them singletons, with 1.5% to 2% in the top ten. General study findings and limits: Low levels of normalized T-cell clonal expansion also appeared in some nonresponders.

Sample: CD4+ or CD8+ T cells sorted from blood, taken in a trial of the OX40 agonist ivuxolimab. The receptor was derived from an adult with an advanced solid tumor such as melanoma, head and neck, liver or kidney cancer.

CDR3 sequence reads: CASSYGLRQPQHF. The CDR3, as DNA: TGTGCCAGCAGTTACGGGCTTCGTCAGCCCCAGCATTTT. The chain links TRBV10-3 to TRBJ1-5; no clear D gene. This CDR3 has 13 amino acids. The germline gives CDR1 ENHRY, CDR2 SYGVKD.